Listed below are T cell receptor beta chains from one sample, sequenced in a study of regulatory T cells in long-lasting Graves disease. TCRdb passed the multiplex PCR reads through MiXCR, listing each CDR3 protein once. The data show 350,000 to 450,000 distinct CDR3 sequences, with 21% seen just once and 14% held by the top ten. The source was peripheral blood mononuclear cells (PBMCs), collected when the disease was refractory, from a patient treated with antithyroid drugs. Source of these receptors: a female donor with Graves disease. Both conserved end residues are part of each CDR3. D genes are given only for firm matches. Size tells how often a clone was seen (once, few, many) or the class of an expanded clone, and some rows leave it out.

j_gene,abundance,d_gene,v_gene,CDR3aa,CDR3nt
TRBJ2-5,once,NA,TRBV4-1,CASSQAILRGTQYF,TGCGCCAGCAGCCAGGCGATACTGAGGGGGACCCAGTACTTC
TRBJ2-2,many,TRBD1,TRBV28,CAVTSGTGSNTRELFF,TGTGCCGTAACCTCCGGGACAGGGAGTAACACCAGGGAGCTGTTTTTT
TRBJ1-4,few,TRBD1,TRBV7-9,CASSRTGQGSEKLFF,TGTGCCAGCAGTCGGACGGGACAGGGGAGTGAAAAACTGTTTTTT
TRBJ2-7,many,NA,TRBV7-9,CASSASPNPYEQYF,TGTGCCAGCAGCGCATCGCCTAACCCCTACGAGCAGTACTTC
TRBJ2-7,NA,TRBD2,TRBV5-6,CASSSLLEREGAYEQYF,TGTGCCAGCAGCTCCCTCTTGGAGCGGGAGGGAGCCTACGAGCAGTACTTC
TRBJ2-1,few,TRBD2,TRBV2,CASREGLAVANEQFF,TGTGCCAGCAGGGAGGGACTAGCAGTAGCAAATGAGCAGTTCTTC
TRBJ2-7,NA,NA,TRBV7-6,CASSLEQGHPYEQYF,TGTGCCAGCAGCTTAGAGCAGGGACACCCCTACGAGCAGTACTTC
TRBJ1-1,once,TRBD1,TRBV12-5,CASGLWTGGSGTEAFF,TGTGCTAGTGGTTTGTGGACAGGGGGCTCGGGGACTGAAGCTTTCTTT
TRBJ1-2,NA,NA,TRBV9,CASSQQRTNYGYTF,TGTGCCAGCAGCCAACAGAGAACTAACTATGGCTACACCTTC
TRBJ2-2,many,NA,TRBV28,CASNQIGTGELFF,TGTGCCAGCAACCAGATAGGCACCGGGGAGCTGTTTTTT
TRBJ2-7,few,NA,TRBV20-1,CSASWAVYEQYF,TGCAGTGCTAGTTGGGCGGTTTACGAGCAGTACTTC
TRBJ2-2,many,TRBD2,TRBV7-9,CASSLASGGTGELFF,TGTGCCAGCAGCTTAGCTAGCGGGGGCACCGGGGAGCTGTTTTTT
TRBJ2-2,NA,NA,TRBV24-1,CATSDQGQRETGELFF,TGTGCCACCAGTGACCAGGGACAGCGGGAGACCGGGGAGCTGTTTTTT
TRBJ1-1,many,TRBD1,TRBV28,CASSPAGTGGDEAFF,TGTGCCAGCAGCCCCGCCGGGACAGGGGGCGATGAAGCTTTCTTT
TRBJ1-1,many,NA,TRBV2,CATSLEGGSQTEAFF,TGTGCCACCTCCCTGGAGGGTGGTAGTCAAACTGAAGCTTTCTTT
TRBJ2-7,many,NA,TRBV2,CASSEADVSYEQYF,TGTGCCAGCAGTGAAGCCGACGTCTCCTACGAGCAGTACTTC
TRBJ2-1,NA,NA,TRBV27,CASSSLGSSYNEQFF,TGTGCCAGCAGTTCACTAGGTAGTTCCTACAATGAGCAGTTCTTC
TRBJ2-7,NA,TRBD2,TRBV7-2,CASSPGLAQSYEQYF,TGTGCCAGCAGCCCGGGACTAGCGCAATCCTACGAGCAGTACTTC
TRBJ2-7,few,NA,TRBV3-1,CASSQGGGAGQYF,TGTGCCAGCAGCCAAGGGGGCGGGGCCGGGCAGTACTTC
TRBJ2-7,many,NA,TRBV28,CASSILRNYEQYF,TGTGCCAGCAGTATCCTACGAAACTACGAGCAGTACTTC
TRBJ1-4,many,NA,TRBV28,CASTLSPGRTFANEKLFF,TGTGCCAGCACCCTAAGTCCGGGACGTACGTTTGCTAATGAAAAACTGTTTTTT
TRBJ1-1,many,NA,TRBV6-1,CASTLGVVNTEAFF,TGTGCCAGCACACTGGGGGTGGTGAACACTGAAGCTTTCTTT
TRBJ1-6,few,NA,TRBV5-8,CASSFRVPNSPLHF,TGTGCCAGCAGCTTCAGGGTTCCTAATTCACCCCTCCACTTT
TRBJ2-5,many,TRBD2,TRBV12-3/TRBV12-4,CASSGLAGGETQYF,TGTGCCAGCAGTGGACTAGCGGGAGGAGAGACCCAGTACTTC
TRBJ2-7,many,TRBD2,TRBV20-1,CSARPDGLAGVVEQYF,TGCAGTGCTAGACCAGACGGACTAGCGGGAGTGGTCGAGCAGTACTTC
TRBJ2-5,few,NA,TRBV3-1,CASSQTGTGETQYF,TGTGCCAGCAGCCAAACAGGGACGGGAGAGACCCAGTACTTC
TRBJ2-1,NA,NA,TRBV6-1,CATNSNPLSYNEQFF,TGTGCCACCAACTCAAACCCTCTATCCTACAATGAGCAGTTCTTC
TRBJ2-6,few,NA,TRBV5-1,CASSPDTGSGANVLTF,TGCGCCAGCAGCCCCGACACAGGGTCTGGGGCCAACGTCCTGACTTTC
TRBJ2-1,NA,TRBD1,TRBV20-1,CSATRQGVGQFF,TGCAGTGCTACCCGACAGGGGGTCGGTCAGTTCTTC
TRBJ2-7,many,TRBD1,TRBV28,CASSPDRGTYEQYF,TGTGCCAGCAGTCCCGACAGGGGAACCTACGAGCAGTACTTC
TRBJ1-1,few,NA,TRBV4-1,CASSQPQGHTEAFF,TGCGCCAGCAGCCAGCCACAGGGACACACTGAAGCTTTCTTT
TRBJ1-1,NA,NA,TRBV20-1,CSAIQGISEAFF,TGCAGTGCTATACAGGGTATATCTGAAGCTTTCTTT
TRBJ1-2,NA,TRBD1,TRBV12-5,CASGFQPGQGAPNYGYTF,TGTGCTAGTGGTTTCCAACCGGGACAGGGGGCCCCAAACTATGGCTACACCTTC
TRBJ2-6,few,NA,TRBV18,CASSLPFSNPGANVLTF,TGTGCCAGCTCACTTCCGTTCAGTAACCCTGGGGCCAACGTCCTGACTTTC
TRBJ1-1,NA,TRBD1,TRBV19,CASTLDREDEAFF,TGTGCCAGTACTCTGGACAGGGAAGATGAAGCTTTCTTT
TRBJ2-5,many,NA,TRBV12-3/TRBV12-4,CASSFTRFQETQYF,TGTGCCAGCAGTTTCACCAGGTTCCAAGAGACCCAGTACTTC
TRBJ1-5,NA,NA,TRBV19,CASSILDTFDQPQHF,TGTGCCAGTAGTATTTTGGACACGTTCGATCAGCCCCAGCATTTT
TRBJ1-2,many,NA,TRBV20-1,CSAARDGYTF,TGCAGTGCTGCCCGTGATGGCTACACCTTC
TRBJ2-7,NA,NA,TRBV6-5,CASSYSGDTYEQYF,TGTGCCAGCAGTTACTCTGGAGATACCTACGAGCAGTACTTC
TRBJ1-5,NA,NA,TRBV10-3,CAISESESVRQPQHF,TGTGCCATCAGTGAGTCGGAATCGGTTAGGCAGCCCCAGCATTTT
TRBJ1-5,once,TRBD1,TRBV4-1,CASSGGRDRYQPQHF,TGCGCCAGCAGCGGAGGAAGGGACAGGTATCAGCCCCAGCATTTT
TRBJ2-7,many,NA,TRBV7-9,CASSPKMAPYEQYF,TGTGCCAGCAGCCCCAAAATGGCCCCCTACGAGCAGTACTTC